These T cell receptor beta chains were read from a single sample in a study of blood T cell repertoires in COVID-19. Some clones are missing from TCRdb's copy, which holds only in-frame ones; the method was immunoSEQ multiplex PCR. This sample yields around 260,000 clones, of which around 85% are seen a single time; 0.85% to 0.9% belongs to the top ten. Sequencing was carried out using peripheral blood. These receptors were collected from a human donor with COVID-19, enrolled during active disease. The donor label of this sample is uncertain. The CDR3 runs from the conserved cysteine through the conserved F or W. The D gene is left open where the match is weak. A row's size may be missing; if present it is once, few, many or a size class.

TRBJ2-6 NA NA TRBV2 TGTGCCAGCAGTGAAGAAGGAGGGTTTCGTGGGGCCAACGTCCTGACTTTC CASSEEGGFRGANVLTF
TRBJ1-1 TRBD1 few TRBV5-4 TGTGCCAGCAGCTTAGACAGGGGGTTGTTTTCGGAAGCTTTCTTT CASSLDRGLFSEAFF
TRBJ2-7 NA NA TRBV28 TGTGCCACAGGGGAACGCCCCCTATCCTACGAGCAGTACTTC CATGERPLSYEQYF
TRBJ1-3 NA NA TRBV6-6 TGTGCCAGCACCCAGAGGCCAACAAGCTCTGGAAACACCATATATTTT CASTQRPTSSGNTIYF
TRBJ2-3 TRBD2 once TRBV28 TGTGCCAGCAGCTTAGCGGGAGCAGCCGATACGCAGTATTTT CASSLAGAADTQYF
TRBJ1-2 NA NA TRBV3-1/TRBV3-2 TGTGCCAGCAGCCTCGCGAACTATGGCTACACCTTC CASSLANYGYTF
TRBJ1-1 TRBD1 NA TRBV7-9 TGTGCCAGCAGCTCGCAGGGGGGACACACTGAAGCTTTCTTT CASSSQGGHTEAFF
TRBJ2-1 TRBD2 NA TRBV6-1 TGTGCCAGCAGTGAACAGGCGGGAGGCTACAATGAGCAGTTCTTC CASSEQAGGYNEQFF
TRBJ1-2 TRBD1 NA TRBV4-3 TGCGCCAGCAGCCGAGACAGGGGGCTCTATGGCTACACCTTC CASSRDRGLYGYTF
TRBJ2-2 NA NA TRBV5-1 TGCGCCAGCAGAGGGACACTAGGGACCGGGGAGCTGTTTTTT CASRGTLGTGELFF
TRBJ2-7 TRBD2 NA TRBV6-5 TGTGCCAGCAGTTCCATTAGCGGGGAACCCTACGAGCAGTACTTC CASSSISGEPYEQYF
TRBJ2-3 NA NA TRBV24-1 TGTGCCACCAGTGATTCTAGCCTCACAAAGACAGATACGCAGTATTTT CATSDSSLTKTDTQYF
TRBJ1-1 TRBD1 NA TRBV19 TGTGCCAGTAGTCCCCGGAACACAGGGGGGAACACTGAAGCTTTCTTT CASSPRNTGGNTEAFF
TRBJ2-7 TRBD1 NA TRBV27 TGTGCCAGTCGCCGGGACAGACTATACGAGCAGTACTTC CASRRDRLYEQYF
TRBJ2-7 NA NA TRBV19 TGTGCCAGTAGTATGGGTTGGGACACCTACGAGCAGTACTTC CASSMGWDTYEQYF
TRBJ2-3 TRBD2 NA TRBV5-4 TGTGCCAGCTCCCCTAGCGGGAGGGCAGATACGCAGTATTTT CASSPSGRADTQYF
TRBJ1-2 TRBD1 NA TRBV25-1 TGTGCCAGCAGTGAATATGCGGGACAGTCCGCCGGCTACACCTTC CASSEYAGQSAGYTF
TRBJ1-1 TRBD1 NA TRBV5-4 TGTGCCAGCAGCATAGACAGGGGCGGCACTGAAGCTTTCTTT CASSIDRGGTEAFF
TRBJ1-2 NA NA TRBV30 TGTGCCTGGAGTTCGGACACAATCTATGGCTACACCTTC CAWSSDTIYGYTF
TRBJ2-6 TRBD2 NA TRBV3-1/TRBV3-2 TGTGCCAGCAGCCTCACTAGCGGGAGGGCGGGGGCCAACGTCCTGACTTTC CASSLTSGRAGANVLTF
TRBJ1-5 NA NA TRBV9 TGTGCCAGCAGCGTAGGTCCCGGGGGGAGCAATCAGCCCCAGCATTTT CASSVGPGGSNQPQHF
TRBJ2-1 TRBD2 NA TRBV5-1 TGCGCCAGCAGCTTGGAGTTCGCGGGAGGGCCGGGCAATGAGCAGTTCTTC CASSLEFAGGPGNEQFF
TRBJ1-1 NA NA TRBV18 TGTGCCAGCTCACCAGGGCCCCTGAACACTGAAGCTTTCTTT CASSPGPLNTEAFF
TRBJ2-1 TRBD2 NA TRBV7-9 TGTGCCAGCAGCTTAGTACTAGCGGCCTACAATGAGCAGTTCTTC CASSLVLAAYNEQFF
TRBJ2-7 NA NA TRBV19 TGTGCCAGTAGTAGATCAGGGGCCTCTCGCGAGCAGTACTTC CASSRSGASREQYF
TRBJ1-1 NA NA TRBV7-9 TGTGCCAGCAGCTTAGCCGGGACACTGAACACTGAAGCTTTCTTT CASSLAGTLNTEAFF
TRBJ2-2 TRBD2 once TRBV7-3 TGTGCCAGCAGCTTAGGTCTAGCGGGAGGCACCGGGGAGCTGTTTTTT CASSLGLAGGTGELFF
TRBJ1-5 NA once TRBV7-9 TGTGCCAGCAGCTTAGTGCCGGATCAGCCCCAGCATTTT CASSLVPDQPQHF
TRBJ2-1 TRBD2 few TRBV7-3 TGTGCCAGCAGCTTAAGACTAGCGGAATACAATGAGCAGTTCTTC CASSLRLAEYNEQFF
TRBJ1-2 NA NA TRBV19 TGTGCCAGTAGTTCTGACAGAGGCTATGGCTACACCTTC CASSSDRGYGYTF
TRBJ2-1 TRBD1 NA TRBV28 TGTGCCAGCAGTTTTAGACTCGGACAGGGGCTCTACAATGAGCAGTTCTTC CASSFRLGQGLYNEQFF
TRBJ2-2 TRBD1 NA TRBV7-8 TGTGCCAGCAGCTACCGGACAGGGGGAACCGGGGAGCTGTTTTTT CASSYRTGGTGELFF
TRBJ2-3 TRBD1 NA TRBV5-1 TGCGCCAGCAGCAACCGGGACAGGGGGACAGATACGCAGTATTTT CASSNRDRGTDTQYF
TRBJ2-7 NA NA TRBV14 TGTGCCAGCAGCCAAGGCGGAGCCTACGAGCAGTACTTC CASSQGGAYEQYF
TRBJ2-2 TRBD2 NA TRBV7-3 TGTGCCAGCAGCCCAGCGGGACCGAACACCGGGGAGCTGTTTTTT CASSPAGPNTGELFF
TRBJ2-2 TRBD2 NA TRBV24-1 TGTGCCACCAGTGATCGGACTAGCGGGACGATCGGGGAGCTGTTTTTT CATSDRTSGTIGELFF
TRBJ1-5 NA few TRBV18 TGTGCCAGCTCAGCGCAGGGTTTAGATCAGCCCCAGCATTTT CASSAQGLDQPQHF
TRBJ1-4 TRBD1 NA TRBV5-5 TGTGCCAGCAGCCGTGGGACAGGGGATGAAAAACTGTTTTTT CASSRGTGDEKLFF
TRBJ1-1 TRBD1 NA TRBV2 TGTGCCAGCAGTGCACAGGGGCGAAACACTGAAGCTTTCTTT CASSAQGRNTEAFF
TRBJ2-7 TRBD1 NA TRBV9 TGTGCCAGCAGCCTCGGACAGGAGCCCTACGAGCAGTACTTC CASSLGQEPYEQYF
TRBJ1-5 NA NA TRBV27 TGTGCCAGCAGTCTAACCGGGACTTCCAAGCGGCATTTT CASSLTGTSKRHF
TRBJ2-6 TRBD1 once TRBV5-6 TGTGCCAGCAACCTCAACAGGGGGCGTTACTCTGGGGCCAACGTCCTGACTTTC CASNLNRGRYSGANVLTF
TRBJ2-7 NA NA TRBV6-1 TGTGCCAGCAGTGACAACTCTCCCTACGAGCAGTACTTC CASSDNSPYEQYF